Listed here are 10 T cell receptor beta chains from one sample, sequenced in a study of OX40 agonist ivuxolimab in advanced cancers. Generated by immunoSEQ multiplex PCR, the TCRdb table keeps only in-frame clones and is missing some. The data show approximately 70,000 clones, 85% to 90% seen once. Sequenced material: CD4+ or CD8+ T cells sorted from blood, taken in a trial of the OX40 agonist ivuxolimab. These receptors were obtained from an adult with an advanced solid tumor such as melanoma, head and neck, liver or kidney cancer.

The chain is built from TRBV5-1 and TRBJ1-2; 7 positions match TRBD1. CDR3 length: 16 amino acids. V trimming: 4 bases; J trimming: 5 bases; junction bases outside the gene matches: 14. Germline CDR1 and CDR2: SGHRS and YFSETQ. The CDR3 DNA reads TGCGCCAGCAGCCAGACACCACCCGGACAGGAGTATGGCTACACCTTC. It yields the protein CASSQTPPGQEYGYTF.

The V call is TRBV10-3, the J call TRBJ2-1; 12 bases are shared with TRBD2. The V and J ends lost 6 bases and 8 bases, in that order; junction bases with no gene match: 5. Germline loops: CDR1 ENHRY, CDR2 SYGVKD. CDR3 length: 14 residues. The CDR3, as DNA: TGTGCCATCAGGACTAGCGGGAGTGTCTATGAGCAGTTCTTC. It yields the protein CAIRTSGSVYEQFF.

J is TRBJ2-3 and V is TRBV29-1; D uncertain. The V gene's germline CDR1 is SQVTM and CDR2 ANQGSEA. V lost 4 bases and J 6 bases, leaving 11 bases between the germline ends. This CDR3 has 12 residues. The CDR3, as DNA: TGCAGCGTTGGTGACGGCGGTGATACGCAGTATTTT. Translated, it gives CSVGDGGDTQYF.

The rearrangement uses TRBV9 and TRBJ1-2; tentatively, D is TRBD1 (5 bases). The CDR3 extends over 15 amino acids. CDR1 SGDLS and CDR2 YYNGEE come from the germline V gene. V was clipped by 0 bases and J by 0 bases, with 9 bases between them. This chain's CDR3 is CASSVATQANYGYTF. In nucleotides, the CDR3 is TGTGCCAGCAGCGTAGCGACACAGGCTAACTATGGCTACACCTTC.

The chain recombines TRBV7-2 with TRBJ1-1, with 7 bases that match TRBD1. Germline V gene sequence: CDR1 SGHTA, CDR2 FQGNSA. The length of the CDR3 is 15 residues. V lost 5 bases, J lost 0 bases, and 6 bases stayed unmatched. The CDR3, as DNA: TGTGCCAGCAGCCCTAGAGGGACAGTGAACACTGAAGCTTTCTTT. Protein product: CASSPRGTVNTEAFF.

The chain carries TRBV7-9 and TRBJ1-1, with 9 bases fitting TRBD1. Looked up from germline, CDR1 is SEHNR and CDR2 is FQNEAQ (reference sequence). The CDR3 covers 17 residues. The junction had 12 bases not matched to a gene; V was cut back by 1 base and J by 6 bases. CDR3 protein: CASSLGRARDRDPEAFF. CDR3 coding DNA: TGTGCCAGCAGCTTAGGAAGGGCGCGGGACAGGGACCCTGAAGCTTTCTTT.

The rearrangement uses TRBV5-4 and TRBJ2-1; 9 bases are shared with TRBD1. Germline loops: CDR1 SGHNT, CDR2 YYREEE (reference sequence). With V trimmed by 4 bases and J by 3 bases, 5 bases remained unmatched. The CDR3 spans 15 residues. CDR3 sequence reads: CASSPDRGVYNEQFF. The DNA of the CDR3 is TGTGCCAGCAGCCCGGACAGGGGAGTCTACAATGAGCAGTTCTTC.

The chain links TRBV28 to TRBJ1-5; possibly TRBD1 for D (5 bases). The CDR3 is made up of 15 amino acids. The V and J ends lost 2 bases and 6 bases respectively, with 14 bases between them. CDR1 and CDR2 from the germline V gene are MDHEN and SYDVKM. The CDR3 nucleotides are TGTGCCAGCAGTTTAGAGTCAGGGTTCTCTCAGCCCCAGCATTTT. Encoded protein: CASSLESGFSQPQHF.

CDR3 sequence: CASSLEGHEKLFF. The CDR3 nucleotides read TGTGCCAGCAGTTTGGAGGGCCATGAAAAACTGTTTTTT. The rearrangement links TRBV27 to TRBJ1-4; no clear D. Germline values: CDR1 MNHEY, CDR2 SMNVEV (reference sequence). The CDR3 length is 13 residues. V lost 3 bases and J lost 6, with 8 bases in between.

J is TRBJ1-6 and V is TRBV6-5, with a weak D call TRBD1 (5 bases). V dropped 11 bases and J dropped 0 bases, with 11 bases sitting between them. This CDR3 has 14 residues. The V gene's germline CDR1 is MNHEY and CDR2 SVGAGI. CDR3 sequence (DNA): TGTGCCTCGGTCGGGGGCTCCTATAATTCACCCCTCCACTTT. It encodes CASVGGSYNSPLHF.